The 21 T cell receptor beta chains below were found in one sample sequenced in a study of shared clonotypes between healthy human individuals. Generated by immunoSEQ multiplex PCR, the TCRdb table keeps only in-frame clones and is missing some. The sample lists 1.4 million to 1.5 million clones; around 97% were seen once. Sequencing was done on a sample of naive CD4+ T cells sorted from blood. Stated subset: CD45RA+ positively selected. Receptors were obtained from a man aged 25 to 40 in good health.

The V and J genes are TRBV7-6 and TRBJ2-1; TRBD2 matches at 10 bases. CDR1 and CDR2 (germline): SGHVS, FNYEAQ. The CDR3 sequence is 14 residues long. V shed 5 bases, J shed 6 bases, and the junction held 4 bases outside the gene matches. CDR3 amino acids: CASSGLAGVNEQFF. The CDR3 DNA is TGTGCCAGCAGCGGGCTAGCGGGAGTCAATGAGCAGTTCTTC.

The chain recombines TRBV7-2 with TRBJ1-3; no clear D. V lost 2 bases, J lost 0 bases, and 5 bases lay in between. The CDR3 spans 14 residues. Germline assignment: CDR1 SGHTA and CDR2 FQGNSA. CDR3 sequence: CASSLIGSGNTIYF. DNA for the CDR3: TGTGCCAGCAGCTTAATAGGCTCTGGAAACACCATATATTTT. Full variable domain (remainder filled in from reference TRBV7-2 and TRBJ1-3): GAGVSQSPSNKVTEKGKDVELRCDPISGHTALYWYRQSLGQGLEFLIYFQGNSAPDKSGLPSDRFSAERTGGSVSTLTIQRTQQEDSAVYLCASSLIGSGNTIYFGEGSWLTVV.

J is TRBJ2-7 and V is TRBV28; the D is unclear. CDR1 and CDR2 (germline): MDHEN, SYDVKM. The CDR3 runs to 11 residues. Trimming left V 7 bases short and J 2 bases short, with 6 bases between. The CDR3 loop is CASKGPYEQYF. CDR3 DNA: TGTGCCAGCAAGGGCCCCTACGAGCAGTACTTC. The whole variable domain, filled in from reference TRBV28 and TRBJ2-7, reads DVKVTQSSRYLVKRTGEKVFLECVQDMDHENMFWYRQDPGLGLRLIYFSYDVKMKEKGDIPEGYSVSREKKERFSLILESASTNQTSMYLCASKGPYEQYFGPGTRLTVT.

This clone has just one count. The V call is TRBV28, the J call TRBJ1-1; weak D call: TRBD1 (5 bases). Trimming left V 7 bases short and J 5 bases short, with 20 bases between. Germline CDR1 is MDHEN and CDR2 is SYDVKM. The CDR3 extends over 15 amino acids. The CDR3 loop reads CASKLFDSLGTEAFF. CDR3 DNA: TGTGCCAGCAAACTCTTCGACAGTCTGGGGACTGAAGCTTTCTTT.

CDR3 nucleotides: TGTGCCAGCAGCTTGTTAGCGGGAGGGCCAGGGCAGTACTTC. Protein product: CASSLLAGGPGQYF. The chain carries TRBV7-2 and TRBJ2-7; 11 bases align to TRBD2. This CDR3 spans 14 amino acids. Germline V gives CDR1 SGHTA, CDR2 FQGNSA. Trimming took 3 bases from V and 9 from J; bases not matched to a gene: 7.

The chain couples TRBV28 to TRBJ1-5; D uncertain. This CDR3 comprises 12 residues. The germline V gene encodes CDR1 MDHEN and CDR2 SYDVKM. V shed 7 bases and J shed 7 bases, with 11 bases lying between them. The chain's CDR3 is CASNDPIQPQHF. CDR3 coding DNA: TGTGCCAGCAATGACCCTATCCAGCCCCAGCATTTT.

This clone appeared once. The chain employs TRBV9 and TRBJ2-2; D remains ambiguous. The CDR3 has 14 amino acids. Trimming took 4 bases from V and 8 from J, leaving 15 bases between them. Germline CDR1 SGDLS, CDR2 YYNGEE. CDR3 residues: CASSPSVVRGELFF. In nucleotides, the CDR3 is TGTGCCAGCAGCCCAAGTGTAGTGAGGGGGGAGCTGTTTTTT.

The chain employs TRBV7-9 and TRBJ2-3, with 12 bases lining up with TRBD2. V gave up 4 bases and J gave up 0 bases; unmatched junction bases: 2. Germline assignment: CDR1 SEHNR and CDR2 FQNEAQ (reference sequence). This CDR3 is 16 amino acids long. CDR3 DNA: TGTGCCAGCAGCTCCGGACTAGCGGGGAGCACAGATACGCAGTATTTT. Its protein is CASSSGLAGSTDTQYF.

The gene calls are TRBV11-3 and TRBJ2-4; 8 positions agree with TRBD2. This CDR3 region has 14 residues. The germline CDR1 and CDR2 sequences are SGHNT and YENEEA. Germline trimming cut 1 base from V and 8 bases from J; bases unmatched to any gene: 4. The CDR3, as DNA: TGTGCCAGCAGCTTAGGTTCTAGCGGGCACATTCAGTACTTC. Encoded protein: CASSLGSSGHIQYF.

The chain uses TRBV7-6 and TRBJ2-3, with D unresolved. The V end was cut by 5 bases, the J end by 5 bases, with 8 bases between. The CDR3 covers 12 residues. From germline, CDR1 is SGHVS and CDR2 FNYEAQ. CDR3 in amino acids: CASSQDLDTQYF. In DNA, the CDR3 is TGTGCCAGCAGCCAAGATTTAGATACGCAGTATTTT.

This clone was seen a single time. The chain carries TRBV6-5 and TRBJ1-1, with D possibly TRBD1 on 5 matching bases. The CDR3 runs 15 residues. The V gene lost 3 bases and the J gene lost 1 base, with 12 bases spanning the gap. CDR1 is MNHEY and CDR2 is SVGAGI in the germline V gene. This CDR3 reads CASSYRGLGNTEAFF. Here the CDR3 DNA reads TGTGCCAGCAGTTATAGGGGTTTAGGGAACACTGAAGCTTTCTTT.

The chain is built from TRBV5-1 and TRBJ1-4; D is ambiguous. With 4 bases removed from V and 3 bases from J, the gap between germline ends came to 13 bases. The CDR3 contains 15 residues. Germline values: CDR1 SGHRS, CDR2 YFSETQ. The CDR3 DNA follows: TGCGCCAGCAGCCCGTACGGGTCGGCTAATGAAAAACTGTTTTTT. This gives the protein CASSPYGSANEKLFF.

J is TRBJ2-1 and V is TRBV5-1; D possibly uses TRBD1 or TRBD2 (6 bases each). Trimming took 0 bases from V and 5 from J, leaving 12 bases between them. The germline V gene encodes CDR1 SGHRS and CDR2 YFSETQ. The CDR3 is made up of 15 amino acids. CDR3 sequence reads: CASSLGRGTNNEQFF. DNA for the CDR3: TGCGCCAGCAGCTTGGGACGGGGGACAAACAATGAGCAGTTCTTC. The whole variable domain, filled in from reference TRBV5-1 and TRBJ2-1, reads KAGVTQTPRYLIKTRGQQVTLSCSPISGHRSVSWYQQTPGQGLQFLFEYFSETQRNKGNFPGRFSGRQFSNSRSEMNVSTLELGDSALYLCASSLGRGTNNEQFFGPGTRLTVL.

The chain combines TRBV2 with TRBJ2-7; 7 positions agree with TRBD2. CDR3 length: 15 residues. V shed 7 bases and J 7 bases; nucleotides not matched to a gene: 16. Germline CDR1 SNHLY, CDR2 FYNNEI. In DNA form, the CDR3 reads TGTGCCAGCACCCCATCTAAGGGAGGGCCTCGGGAGCAGTACTTC. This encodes CASTPSKGGPREQYF.

This CDR3 is CASSLPGSEQFF. CDR3 sequence (DNA): TGTGCCAGCAGCTTGCCAGGGAGTGAGCAGTTCTTC. The genes are TRBV5-4 and TRBJ2-1; D possibly matches TRBD1 or TRBD2 (5 bases each). Germline CDR1 SGHNT, CDR2 YYREEE (reference sequence). The CDR3 spans 12 residues. The V and J ends lost 1 base and 9 bases respectively, with 8 bases between them.

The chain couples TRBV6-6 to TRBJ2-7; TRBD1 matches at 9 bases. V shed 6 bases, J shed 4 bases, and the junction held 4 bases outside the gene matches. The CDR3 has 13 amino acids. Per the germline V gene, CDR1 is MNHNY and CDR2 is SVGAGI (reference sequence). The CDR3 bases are TGTGCCAGCAGACAGGGGGCTAGATACGAGCAGTACTTC. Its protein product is CASRQGARYEQYF.

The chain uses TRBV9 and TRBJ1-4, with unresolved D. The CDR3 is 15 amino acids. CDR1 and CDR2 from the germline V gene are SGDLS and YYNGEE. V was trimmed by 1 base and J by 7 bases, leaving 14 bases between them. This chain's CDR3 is CASSVSPNIGEKLFF. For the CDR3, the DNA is TGTGCCAGCAGCGTATCACCTAACATCGGTGAAAAACTGTTTTTT.

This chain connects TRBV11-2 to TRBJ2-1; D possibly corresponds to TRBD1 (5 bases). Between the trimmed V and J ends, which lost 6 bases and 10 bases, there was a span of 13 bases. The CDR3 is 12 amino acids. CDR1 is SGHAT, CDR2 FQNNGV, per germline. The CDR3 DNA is TGTGCCAGCAGTTTAAGGGCAGGGGAGCAGTTCTTC. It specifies CASSLRAGEQFF. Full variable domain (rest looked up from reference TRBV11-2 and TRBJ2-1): EAGVAQSPRYKIIEKRQSVAFWCNPISGHATLYWYQQILGQGPKLLIQFQNNGVVDDSQLPKDRFSAERLKGVDSTLKIQPAKLEDSAVYLCASSLRAGEQFFGPGTRLTVL.

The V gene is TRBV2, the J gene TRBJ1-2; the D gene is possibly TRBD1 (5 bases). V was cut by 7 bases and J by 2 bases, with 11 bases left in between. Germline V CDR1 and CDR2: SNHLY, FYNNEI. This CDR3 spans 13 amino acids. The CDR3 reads CASTPGLNYGYTF. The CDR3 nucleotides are TGTGCCAGCACCCCGGGACTGAACTATGGCTACACCTTC.

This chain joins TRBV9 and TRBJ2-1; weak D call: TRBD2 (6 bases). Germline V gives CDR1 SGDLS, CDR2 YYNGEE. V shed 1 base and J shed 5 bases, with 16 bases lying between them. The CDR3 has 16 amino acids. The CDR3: CASSVSVGGLHNEQFF. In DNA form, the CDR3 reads TGTGCCAGCAGCGTAAGCGTTGGAGGACTACACAATGAGCAGTTCTTC.

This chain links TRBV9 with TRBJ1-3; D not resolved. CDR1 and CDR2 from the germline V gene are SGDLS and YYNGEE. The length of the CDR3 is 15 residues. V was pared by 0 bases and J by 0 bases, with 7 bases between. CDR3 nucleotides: TGTGCCAGCAGCGTAGTCGGGTTCTCTGGAAACACCATATATTTT. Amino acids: CASSVVGFSGNTIYF.